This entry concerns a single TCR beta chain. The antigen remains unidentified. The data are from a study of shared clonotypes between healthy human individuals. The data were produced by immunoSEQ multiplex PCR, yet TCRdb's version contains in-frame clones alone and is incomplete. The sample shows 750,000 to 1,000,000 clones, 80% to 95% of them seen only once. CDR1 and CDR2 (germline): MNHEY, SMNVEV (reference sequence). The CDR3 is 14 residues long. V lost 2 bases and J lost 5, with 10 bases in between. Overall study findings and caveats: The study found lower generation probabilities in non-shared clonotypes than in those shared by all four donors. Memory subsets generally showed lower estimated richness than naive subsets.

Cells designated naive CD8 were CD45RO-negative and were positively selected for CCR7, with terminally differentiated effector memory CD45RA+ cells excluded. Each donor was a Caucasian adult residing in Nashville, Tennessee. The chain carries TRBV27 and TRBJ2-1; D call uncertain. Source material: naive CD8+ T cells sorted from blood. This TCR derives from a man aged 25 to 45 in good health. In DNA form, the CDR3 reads TGTGCCAGCAGTTTAGCTAGGTATCACAATGAGCAGTTCTTC. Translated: CASSLARYHNEQFF.